Listed below are T cell receptor beta chains from one sample, sequenced in a study of blood T cell repertoires in COVID-19. Sequencing was performed with immunoSEQ multiplex PCR; in TCRdb, only in-frame clones are kept and a portion is missing. The repertoire holds 340,000 or so clones, 87% seen once, with 1% in the top ten. Sequencing input: peripheral blood. The receptors here all came from a middle-aged man with active or convalescent COVID-19. Each CDR3 is given with its conserved first and last residue. The D gene is left open where the match is weak. The listing skips clone size in some rows; elsewhere it reads once, few, many or a size class.

J: TRBJ2-1; size: .; D: TRBD2; V: TRBV27; DNA: TGTGCCAGCAGTTTACTCCCGCGTCCCCGAAGCGGGAGCTCCTACAATGAGCAGTTCTTC; CDR3: CASSLLPRPRSGSSYNEQFF
J: TRBJ2-5; size: .; D: TRBD2; V: TRBV5-1; DNA: TGCGCCAGCAGCTTATTAGCGGGGGGATCAGAGACCCAGTACTTC; CDR3: CASSLLAGGSETQYF
J: TRBJ2-2; size: .; D: TRBD1; V: TRBV5-6; DNA: TGTGCCAGCAGCTTTCACAGGGGGATCACCGGGGAGCTGTTTTTT; CDR3: CASSFHRGITGELFF
J: TRBJ2-7; size: .; D: TRBD1; V: TRBV6-5; DNA: TGTGCCAGCAGGACGGGACAGGCCTACGAGCAGTACTTC; CDR3: CASRTGQAYEQYF
J: TRBJ2-3; size: .; D: TRBD2; V: TRBV9; DNA: TGTGCCAGCAGCGTAGGCCTAGCGGGGTTCACAGATACGCAGTATTTT; CDR3: CASSVGLAGFTDTQYF
J: TRBJ2-3; size: .; D: .; V: TRBV29-1; DNA: TGCAGCGTTGAAGGGCAGGGAAACACAGATACGCAGTATTTT; CDR3: CSVEGQGNTDTQYF
J: TRBJ2-6; size: .; D: .; V: TRBV24-1; DNA: TGTGCCACCAGTCTCTCTGGGGCCAACGTCCTGACTTTC; CDR3: CATSLSGANVLTF
J: TRBJ1-1; size: .; D: TRBD1; V: TRBV7-3; DNA: TGTGCCAGCAGCCTGACAGGGGGGGATAGTGAAGCTTTCTTT; CDR3: CASSLTGGDSEAFF
J: TRBJ1-6; size: .; D: .; V: TRBV6-1; DNA: TGTGCCAGCAGTGAAGCCGTCGGAGGGTCACCCCTCCACTTT; CDR3: CASSEAVGGSPLHF
J: TRBJ2-3; size: .; D: TRBD2; V: TRBV24-1; DNA: TGTGCCACCAGTGACCTAGCGGGAGGCGCAGATACGCAGTATTTT; CDR3: CATSDLAGGADTQYF
J: TRBJ2-3; size: .; D: TRBD1; V: TRBV7-9; DNA: TGTGCCAGCAGCTTCCAACAGGGGAATACGCAGTATTTT; CDR3: CASSFQQGNTQYF
J: TRBJ2-3; size: few; D: TRBD2; V: TRBV7-2; DNA: TGTGCCAGCAGTCCCAGACTAGCGGGGTCCTCAGATACGCAGTATTTT; CDR3: CASSPRLAGSSDTQYF
J: TRBJ1-1; size: .; D: .; V: TRBV2; DNA: TGTGCCAGCAGTTTACCGGGGGAAGCTTTCTTT; CDR3: CASSLPGEAFF
J: TRBJ2-1; size: .; D: .; V: TRBV3-1/TRBV3-2; DNA: TGTGCCAGCAGCCACTGGTCGAGTGAGCAGTTCTTC; CDR3: CASSHWSSEQFF
J: TRBJ2-1; size: .; D: TRBD2; V: TRBV30; DNA: TGTGCCTGGAGTATGCAGTGGGCGGGAGGGTACAATGAGCAGTTCTTC; CDR3: CAWSMQWAGGYNEQFF
J: TRBJ1-5; size: .; D: .; V: TRBV29-1; DNA: TGCAGCGTTCTCACAGGGAACGGCAATCAGCCCCAGCATTTT; CDR3: CSVLTGNGNQPQHF
J: TRBJ2-7; size: .; D: TRBD2; V: TRBV28; DNA: TGTGCCAGCATCGAGCTTCGGTCGGCGGGAGCCCTGGGGGAGCAGTACTTC; CDR3: CASIELRSAGALGEQYF
J: TRBJ2-2; size: .; D: .; V: TRBV9; DNA: TGTGCCAGCAGCGGTTCACAGGGTGCGAACACCGGGGAGCTGTTTTTT; CDR3: CASSGSQGANTGELFF
J: TRBJ1-6; size: .; D: .; V: TRBV19; DNA: TGTGCCAGCGGGCCCAGGGTAACATCACCCCTCCACTTT; CDR3: CASGPRVTSPLHF
J: TRBJ2-3; size: once; D: TRBD2; V: TRBV20-1; DNA: TGCAGTGCAAGTAGCGGGCCGGCAGCTAGCACAGATACGCAGTATTTT; CDR3: CSASSGPAASTDTQYF
J: TRBJ2-5; size: few; D: TRBD2; V: TRBV11-2; DNA: TGTGCCAGCAGCCCTGGGACTAGCTCACGAGAGACCCAGTACTTC; CDR3: CASSPGTSSRETQYF
J: TRBJ1-2; size: few; D: TRBD1; V: TRBV10-2; DNA: TGCGCCAGCAGACCCCGGGACAGGAGAACCGCCAACTATGGCTACACCTTC; CDR3: CASRPRDRRTANYGYTF
J: TRBJ1-5; size: once; D: TRBD1; V: TRBV7-2; DNA: TGTGCCAGCAGCTTAGGGGCAGGGGGGTATCAGCCCCAGCATTTT; CDR3: CASSLGAGGYQPQHF
J: TRBJ2-1; size: .; D: TRBD2; V: TRBV6-5; DNA: TGTGCCAGCAGTTACTCTAGCGGGAGCTCCTACAATGAGCAGTTCTTC; CDR3: CASSYSSGSSYNEQFF
J: TRBJ1-4; size: .; D: .; V: TRBV19; DNA: TGTGCCAGTAGTATGTGGGGGCTGGATGAAAAACTGTTTTTT; CDR3: CASSMWGLDEKLFF
J: TRBJ2-3; size: .; D: .; V: TRBV9; DNA: TGTGCCAGCAGCGTACCGGAGGGGACGCAGTATTTT; CDR3: CASSVPEGTQYF
J: TRBJ2-5; size: .; D: .; V: TRBV7-2; DNA: TGTGCCAGCAGCTCGTTACAGGGCCCCCAAGAGACCCAGTACTTC; CDR3: CASSSLQGPQETQYF
J: TRBJ2-2; size: once; D: TRBD2; V: TRBV24-1; DNA: TGTGCCACCAGTGATGCTAGCGGGGGGGCCGGGGAGCTGTTTTTT; CDR3: CATSDASGGAGELFF
J: TRBJ1-5; size: .; D: .; V: TRBV23-1; DNA: TGCGCCAGCAAAAGAGGACACCTTAATCAGCCCCAGCATTTT; CDR3: CASKRGHLNQPQHF
J: TRBJ1-1; size: .; D: .; V: TRBV18; DNA: TGTGCCAGCTCACCACCTCCTCAGGGCACTGAAGCTTTCTTT; CDR3: CASSPPPQGTEAFF
J: TRBJ2-1; size: .; D: .; V: TRBV10-3; DNA: TGTGCCATCAGTGAGACAGGGTCGAGTCTTGAGCAGTTCTTC; CDR3: CAISETGSSLEQFF
J: TRBJ2-5; size: .; D: .; V: TRBV5-8; DNA: TGTGCCAGCAGCTTGGCCAACGGCCAAGAGACCCAGTACTTC; CDR3: CASSLANGQETQYF
J: TRBJ2-7; size: .; D: TRBD2; V: TRBV5-6; DNA: TGTGCCAGCAGCCGGGACTACCGATACGAGCAGTACTTC; CDR3: CASSRDYRYEQYF
J: TRBJ1-4; size: .; D: .; V: TRBV10-2; DNA: TGCGCCAGCAATAATAATGAAAAACTGTTTTTT; CDR3: CASNNNEKLFF
J: TRBJ2-1; size: .; D: TRBD2; V: TRBV2; DNA: TGTGCCAGCAGTGAAGGCCAGCGGGGGTCGAGGGGCTACAATGAGCAGTTCTTC; CDR3: CASSEGQRGSRGYNEQFF
J: TRBJ2-1; size: .; D: TRBD2; V: TRBV7-8; DNA: TGTGCCAGCAGCTTAGGAGGACTAGCGGGAGACAATGAGCAGTTCTTC; CDR3: CASSLGGLAGDNEQFF
J: TRBJ2-5; size: .; D: .; V: TRBV4-3; DNA: TGCGCCAGCAGCCAGGTTGGCGCCGGGGGACAAGAGACCCAGTACTTC; CDR3: CASSQVGAGGQETQYF
J: TRBJ1-5; size: .; D: .; V: TRBV27; DNA: TGTGCCAGCAGAACCCTCGGGACACCCTCCAATCAGCCCCAGCATTTT; CDR3: CASRTLGTPSNQPQHF
J: TRBJ1-2; size: .; D: TRBD1; V: TRBV4-3; DNA: TGCGCCAGCAGCCATGCAATGGGACAGCTTTATGGCTACACCTTC; CDR3: CASSHAMGQLYGYTF
J: TRBJ2-1; size: .; D: TRBD2; V: TRBV5-8; DNA: TGTGCCAGCAGCTTAAACAGGGGGGAATACCGGACTAGCGGGGGACTCTTC; CDR3: CASSLNRGEYRTSGGLF
J: TRBJ1-1; size: .; D: .; V: TRBV5-1; DNA: TGCGCCAGCAGCTCACAGGGTGAAGGCACTGAAGCTTTCTTT; CDR3: CASSSQGEGTEAFF
J: TRBJ2-7; size: once; D: .; V: TRBV28; DNA: TGTGCCAGCAGTTTATTTGCGGGTTACGAGCAGTACTTC; CDR3: CASSLFAGYEQYF
J: TRBJ2-5; size: few; D: TRBD1; V: TRBV7-9; DNA: TGTGCCAGCAGCGGATTCGACAGGGGGCCCCGAGAGACCCAGTACTTC; CDR3: CASSGFDRGPRETQYF
J: TRBJ1-3; size: .; D: .; V: TRBV27; DNA: TGTGCCAGCAGTGCGCGATTAGACAGCTACTCTGGAAACACCATATATTTT; CDR3: CASSARLDSYSGNTIYF
J: TRBJ2-7; size: .; D: TRBD2; V: TRBV24-1; DNA: TGTGCCACCAGTGGGAACACGGGAGGGCTCGACGAGCAGTACTTC; CDR3: CATSGNTGGLDEQYF
J: TRBJ2-1; size: .; D: .; V: TRBV19; DNA: TGTGCCAGTAGTACACCCGGAAGCGCCTACAATGAGCAGTTCTTC; CDR3: CASSTPGSAYNEQFF
J: TRBJ1-1; size: .; D: .; V: TRBV7-9; DNA: TGTGCCAGCAGCTCCCAGGGTGGGGCTGAAGCTTTCTTT; CDR3: CASSSQGGAEAFF
J: TRBJ1-5; size: .; D: .; V: TRBV6-2/TRBV6-3; DNA: TGTGCCAGCAGTTTCCAAGGGGGAAGCAATCAGCCCCAGCATTTT; CDR3: CASSFQGGSNQPQHF
J: TRBJ2-7; size: .; D: .; V: TRBV6-2/TRBV6-3; DNA: TGTGCCAGCAGTTACTCCCAGGGCGGCGAGCAGTACTTC; CDR3: CASSYSQGGEQYF
J: TRBJ1-3; size: .; D: .; V: TRBV5-1; DNA: TGCGCCAGCAGCCAGACACCGAGCTCTGGAAACACCATATATTTT; CDR3: CASSQTPSSGNTIYF
J: TRBJ2-1; size: once; D: .; V: TRBV7-3; DNA: TGTGCCAGCAGCTCTGATCCGGGGGGCCAGGGAGGTGAGCAGTTCTTC; CDR3: CASSSDPGGQGGEQFF
J: TRBJ1-1; size: .; D: .; V: TRBV6-5; DNA: TGTGCCAGCAGTTTGACTTGGCGGGACACTGAAGCTTTCTTT; CDR3: CASSLTWRDTEAFF
J: TRBJ2-4; size: .; D: .; V: TRBV2; DNA: TGTGCCAGCAGTGGCGGAAAAAACATTCAGTACTTC; CDR3: CASSGGKNIQYF
J: TRBJ2-2; size: .; D: TRBD1; V: TRBV6-5; DNA: TGTGCCAGCAGTTTCTACAGGGGGCCCGGGGAGCTGTTTTTT; CDR3: CASSFYRGPGELFF
J: TRBJ1-6; size: .; D: .; V: TRBV27; DNA: TGTGCCAGCCGATTCGACAGCTCTAATTCACCCCTCCACTTT; CDR3: CASRFDSSNSPLHF
J: TRBJ1-6; size: .; D: .; V: TRBV27; DNA: TGTGCCAGCAGTTTTACAGGGAATTCACCCCTCCACTTT; CDR3: CASSFTGNSPLHF
J: TRBJ2-3; size: .; D: TRBD2; V: TRBV10-3; DNA: TGTGCCATCAGGTCGACTAGCGGGAGCGCAGATACGCAGTATTTT; CDR3: CAIRSTSGSADTQYF
J: TRBJ1-5; size: .; D: TRBD1; V: TRBV6-4; DNA: TGTGCCAGCAGTCAAACAGGGGGCAATCAGCCCCAGCATTTT; CDR3: CASSQTGGNQPQHF
J: TRBJ2-7; size: .; D: TRBD1; V: TRBV4-1; DNA: TGCGCCAGCAGTCAAGAGGGGGGCCGGACAGGGCGTCTGAACGAGCAGTACTTC; CDR3: CASSQEGGRTGRLNEQYF
J: TRBJ2-7; size: .; D: TRBD2; V: TRBV19; DNA: TGTGCCAGTAGTACTAGCGGGGGGGCCTACGAGCAGTACTTC; CDR3: CASSTSGGAYEQYF